The 26 T cell receptor beta chains below all came from one sample that was sequenced in a study of cytomegalovirus exposure and HLA in healthy donors. PCR was performed using 60 Vbeta and 13 Jbeta primers. Method: immunoSEQ multiplex PCR; TCRdb's copy keeps in-frame clones and lacks some. Counted here are approximately 200,000 clones, roughly 79% occurring once; the ten biggest clones make up around 1.6%. Sequencing was carried out using PBMCs. Receptors originate from a woman under 30 in good health and CMV-seronegative.

This chain joins TRBV28 and TRBJ1-2; TRBD1 agrees at 12 bases. The J segment lost 8 bases and the V segment lost 8 bases, leaving 18 bases of the junction unmatched. The CDR3 has 17 amino acids. Germline values: CDR1 MDHEN, CDR2 SYDVKM. The DNA for the CDR3 is TGTGCCAGCGGATTTTGGCACCTGGGACAGGGGGCGCGCGGCTACACCTTC. It translates to CASGFWHLGQGARGYTF.

Only one count was recorded for this clone. This rearrangement joins TRBV27 to TRBJ2-7; no definite D call. This CDR3 region has 14 residues. V lost 5 bases and J 0 bases, leaving 11 bases between the germline ends. Germline assignment: CDR1 MNHEY and CDR2 SMNVEV (reference sequence). The chain's CDR3 is CASSPGSTSYEQYF. In DNA form, the CDR3 reads TGTGCCAGCAGTCCAGGTTCTACCTCCTACGAGCAGTACTTC.

The chain links TRBV29-1 to TRBJ1-2; no firm D call. This CDR3 is 12 amino acids long. Germline CDR1 and CDR2: SQVTM and ANQGSEA. Trimming stripped 8 bases from V and 8 bases from J, with 18 bases between. The CDR3: CSSPSGSGGYTF. The CDR3 coding sequence is TGCAGCTCACCGTCGGGGTCTGGGGGCTACACCTTC.

This rearrangement joins TRBV28 to TRBJ2-7; perhaps TRBD2 as D (7 bases). V lost 10 bases and J lost 3, with 16 bases in between. This CDR3 has 13 residues. Germline V gene sequence: CDR1 MDHEN, CDR2 SYDVKM. The CDR3 here is CATLRGGLYEQYF. The DNA for the CDR3 is TGTGCCACCCTGAGGGGGGGCCTCTACGAGCAGTACTTC. Drawing the rest from reference TRBV28 and TRBJ2-7, the complete variable domain is DVKVTQSSRYLVKRTGEKVFLECVQDMDHENMFWYRQDPGLGLRLIYFSYDVKMKEKGDIPEGYSVSREKKERFSLILESASTNQTSMYLCATLRGGLYEQYFGPGTRLTVT.

Details on this clone: This specimen includes other DNA sequences encoding the same CDR3. The CDR3 protein is CASRGGNTGELFF. CDR3 sequence (DNA): TGTGCCAGTCGGGGGGGGAACACCGGGGAGCTGTTTTTT. The chain is built from TRBV19 and TRBJ2-2; 8 nucleotides agree with TRBD2. There are 13 residues in the CDR3. Germline V gives CDR1 LNHDA, CDR2 SQIVND (reference sequence). The V gene end was trimmed by 8 bases and the J gene end by 1 base; junction bases not matched to a gene: 0.

The chain has TRBV19 and TRBJ2-5; weak D call: TRBD2 (6 bases). There are 17 residues in the CDR3. CDR1 and CDR2 (germline): LNHDA, SQIVND (reference sequence). Trimming removed 2 bases from V and 2 bases from J, with 18 bases in between. CDR3 amino acids: CASSIISGGTAQETQYF. As DNA, the CDR3 is TGTGCCAGTAGTATAATAAGTGGTGGGACTGCACAAGAGACCCAGTACTTC.

The rearrangement uses TRBV29-1 and TRBJ1-2; 8 bases agree with TRBD1. The J segment lost 6 bases and the V segment lost 6 bases, leaving 9 bases of the junction unmatched. Germline assignment: CDR1 SQVTM and CDR2 ANQGSEA. The CDR3 sequence is 13 residues long. This CDR3 reads CSVETGGGHGYTF. CDR3 coding DNA: TGCAGCGTGGAAACAGGGGGAGGTCATGGCTACACCTTC.

The CDR3 loop reads CARSLQGADGNTIYF. In DNA form, the CDR3 reads TGTGCCAGAAGCTTACAGGGGGCGGATGGAAACACCATATATTTT. The genes are TRBV5-3 and TRBJ1-3; 9 bases line up with TRBD1. TRBV5-3 is labeled an ORF, and its function is uncertain. The V gene end was trimmed by 2 bases and the J gene end by 3 bases; junction bases not matched to a gene: 3. The CDR3 consists of 15 residues.

V and J are TRBV28 and TRBJ2-1, with D possibly matching TRBD1 (6 bases). V was trimmed by 10 bases and J by 2 bases, leaving 15 bases between them. Germline CDR1 MDHEN, CDR2 SYDVKM. This CDR3 spans 14 amino acids. The CDR3 here is CATSSGGAYNEQFF. The CDR3 DNA is TGTGCCACCTCTTCTGGGGGCGCCTACAATGAGCAGTTCTTC.

The sample holds a few counts of this clone. The chain couples TRBV9 to TRBJ1-1; D not certain. Germline V gives CDR1 SGDLS, CDR2 YYNGEE. Trimming removed 7 bases from V and 2 bases from J, with 9 bases in between. The CDR3 length is 12 residues. The CDR3 sequence: CASRGINTEAFF. CDR3 DNA: TGTGCCAGCCGGGGTATAAACACTGAAGCTTTCTTT.

Of note for this clone: The junction does not match germline at one end; this may be a read error. CDR3 nucleotides: TGTGCCAGCAGTTACTCGCCGGGAGTGGGTACCGGGGAGCTGTCTTTT. Encoded protein: CASSYSPGVGTGELSF. The chain links TRBV6-5 to TRBJ2-2, with a weak D call TRBD2 (6 bases). The CDR3 is 16 residues long. The germline gives CDR1 MNHEY, CDR2 SVGAGI.

The V gene is TRBV5-4, the J gene TRBJ2-1; 11 bases are shared with TRBD2. CDR3 length: 16 amino acids. V was clipped by 2 bases and J by 7 bases; unmatched bases: 8. Germline V gene data show CDR1 as SGHNT and CDR2 as YYREEE (reference sequence). The CDR3 region is CASSFPTSGRVNEQFF. In DNA form, the CDR3 reads TGTGCCAGCAGCTTCCCCACTAGCGGGAGAGTAAATGAGCAGTTCTTC. The full variable domain, completed using reference TRBV5-4 and TRBJ2-1, is ETGVTQSPTHLIKTRGQQVTLRCSSQSGHNTVSWYQQALGQGPQFIFQYYREEENGRGNFPPRFSGLQFPNYSSELNVNALELDDSALYLCASSFPTSGRVNEQFFGPGTRLTVL.

This chain joins TRBV5-1 and TRBJ1-5; D unclear. Trimming took 0 bases from V and 3 from J, leaving 7 bases between them. Germline values: CDR1 SGHRS, CDR2 YFSETQ. CDR3 length equals 14 residues. Written as DNA, the CDR3 is TGCGCCAGCAGCTTGGACGTAGACAATCAGCCCCAGCATTTT. Amino acid sequence: CASSLDVDNQPQHF.

About this clone: The junction departs from the called germline gene at one end, perhaps through a read error. The V gene is TRBV11-3, the J gene TRBJ2-1; weak D call: TRBD2 (8 bases). The germline CDR1 and CDR2 sequences are SGHNT and YENEEA. The CDR3 length is 14 residues. CDR3 nucleotides: TGTGCCAGCAGCGATACAGGGGCTAGCGGGTCTTTGGTCTTC. Translation: CASSDTGASGSLVF.

Remarks on this clone: Other DNA sequences in the same sample also yield this CDR3. This chain uses TRBV5-4 with TRBJ1-3; D is perhaps TRBD1 (5 bases). The CDR3 spans 14 residues. Between the trimmed V and J ends, which lost 3 bases and 0 bases, there was a span of 7 bases. Germline V gives CDR1 SGHNT, CDR2 YYREEE (reference sequence). The CDR3 sequence: CASSSQGSGNTIYF. The CDR3 DNA follows: TGTGCCAGCAGCTCGCAGGGCTCTGGAAACACCATATATTTT.

V gene TRBV5-1 combines with J gene TRBJ1-1; TRBD1 matches 10 bases. V lost 4 bases to trimming and J lost 2 bases; unmatched junction nucleotides: 14. This CDR3 contains 18 residues. Germline V gives CDR1 SGHRS, CDR2 YFSETQ. CDR3 DNA sequence: TGCGCCAGCAGCGCCGGGACAGGGGCGATGGTAGGTAACACTGAAGCTTTCTTT. This encodes CASSAGTGAMVGNTEAFF. Complete variable domain (other parts from reference TRBV5-1 and TRBJ1-1): KAGVTQTPRYLIKTRGQQVTLSCSPISGHRSVSWYQQTPGQGLQFLFEYFSETQRNKGNFPGRFSGRQFSNSRSEMNVSTLELGDSALYLCASSAGTGAMVGNTEAFFGQGTRLTVV.

Notes on this clone: A junction end diverges from the germline sequence, so it may reflect a read error. The chain carries TRBV5-1 and TRBJ2-3, with 9 positions matching TRBD2. CDR1 SGHRS and CDR2 YFSETQ come from the germline V gene. The CDR3 spans 14 residues. The CDR3 sequence is CASSPGTSIDTQYF. For the CDR3, the DNA is TGCGCCAGCAGCCCAGGGACTAGCATAGATACGCAGTATTTT.

The CDR3 loop reads CASKSPTGQTNNSPLHF. CDR3 in DNA: TGTGCCAGCAAATCACCTACAGGACAGACTAATAATTCACCCCTCCACTTT. The chain recombines TRBV28 with TRBJ1-6, with D perhaps matching TRBD1 (6 bases). The V end was cut by 7 bases, the J end by 5 bases, with 21 bases between. The germline V gene has CDR1 MDHEN and CDR2 SYDVKM. This CDR3 contains 17 residues.

V is TRBV7-8 and J is TRBJ1-5; D not certain. V dropped 7 bases and J dropped 5 bases, with 24 bases sitting between them. CDR3 length: 17 amino acids. CDR1 and CDR2 (germline): SGHVS, FQNEAQ. This chain's CDR3 is CASTGGPGGMGYQPQHF. For the CDR3, the DNA is TGTGCCAGCACCGGTGGTCCGGGAGGGATGGGATATCAGCCCCAGCATTTT. Full variable domain (rest looked up from reference TRBV7-8 and TRBJ1-5): GAGVSQSPRYKVAKRGQDVALRCDPISGHVSLFWYQQALGQGPEFLTYFQNEAQLDKSGLPSDRFFAERPEGSVSTLKIQRTQQEDSAVYLCASTGGPGGMGYQPQHFGDGTRLSIL.

This sequence joins TRBV7-2 and TRBJ1-1; D gene ambiguous. The CDR3 covers 12 residues. CDR1 and CDR2 from the germline V gene are SGHTA and FQGNSA. V lost 5 bases and J lost 4, with 8 bases in between. The CDR3, as DNA: TGTGCCAGCAGCCGCTTAGCCACTGAAGCTTTCTTT. Amino acid sequence: CASSRLATEAFF.

The V and J genes are TRBV27 and TRBJ1-4, with 7 bases lining up with TRBD1. Germline CDR1 MNHEY, CDR2 SMNVEV (reference sequence). The V gene end was trimmed by 1 base and the J gene end by 0 bases; junction bases not matched to a gene: 11. This CDR3 has 19 amino acids. This CDR3 is CASSLWAGGPLSTNEKLFF. CDR3 bases: TGTGCCAGCAGTTTATGGGCAGGGGGACCGCTATCAACTAATGAAAAACTGTTTTTT. Combining the CDR3 with reference TRBV27 and TRBJ1-4 gives the whole variable domain EAQVTQNPRYLITVTGKKLTVTCSQNMNHEYMSWYRQDPGLGLRQIYYSMNVEVTDKGDVPEGYKVSRKEKRNFPLILESPSPNQTSLYFCASSLWAGGPLSTNEKLFFGSGTQLSVL.

The chain uses TRBV5-5 and TRBJ1-4, with 9 bases lining up with TRBD1. There are 15 residues in the CDR3. Germline V gene data show CDR1 as SGHKS and CDR2 as YYEKEE (reference sequence). Losses at the gene ends were 2 bases for V and 4 bases for J; bases not matched to a gene: 3. CDR3 bases: TGTGCCAGCAGCTTCCCGGGACAGGGTAATGAAAAACTGTTTTTT. Translating it yields CASSFPGQGNEKLFF.

This chain links TRBV5-8 with TRBJ2-1; TRBD2 agrees at 10 bases. The CDR3 spans 16 residues. J was trimmed by 8 bases and V by 7 bases; bases with no gene match: 15. Germline CDR1 SGHTS, CDR2 YDEGEE. CDR3 region: CASGPFSGRIVDEQFF. The CDR3 DNA sequence: TGTGCCAGCGGTCCCTTTAGCGGGAGGATCGTCGATGAGCAGTTCTTC.

V usage is TRBV2 and J usage is TRBJ1-5; the D gene is possibly TRBD1 (5 bases). Per germline, CDR1 SNHLY and CDR2 FYNNEI. V was trimmed by 5 bases and J by 0 bases, leaving 11 bases between them. CDR3 length: 15 residues. CDR3 DNA sequence: TGTGCCAGCAGTTATTTGACAGCTAGCAATCAGCCCCAGCATTTT. It encodes CASSYLTASNQPQHF.

This clone was observed a few times. The DNA of the CDR3 is TGTGCCAGCAGTGAATCGTGGCGGGCGGACGAGCAGTACTTC. Its protein is CASSESWRADEQYF. The chain couples TRBV6-1 to TRBJ2-7; possible D gene TRBD2, 5 bases. V was cut by 2 bases and J by 5 bases, with 13 bases left in between. Germline V gene data show CDR1 as MNHNS and CDR2 as SASEGT. This CDR3 region has 14 residues.

This chain links TRBV28 with TRBJ2-5; 12 positions match TRBD2. Germline CDR1 reads MDHEN; CDR2 reads SYDVKM. V shed 1 base, J shed 5 bases, and the junction held 5 bases outside the gene matches. CDR3 length: 16 residues. In DNA form, the CDR3 reads TGTGCCAGCAGTTTATACCTAGCGGGGGGGCCGGAGACCCAGTACTTC. Amino acid sequence: CASSLYLAGGPETQYF.